This T cell receptor (beta chain) emerged from a study of OX40 agonist ivuxolimab in advanced cancers. Trimming took 6 bases from V and 8 from J; bases not matched to a gene: 3. Germline lookup yields CDR1 MNHNY and CDR2 SVGAGI (reference sequence). CDR3 size: 12 residues. Sequencing used immunoSEQ multiplex PCR; TCRdb keeps in-frame clones, though not all of them. The table records some 150,000 clones, 90% of them present only once. This clonotype was obtained from an adult with an advanced solid tumor such as melanoma, head and neck, liver or kidney cancer. The specimen comprised CD4+ or CD8+ T cells sorted from blood, sampled in a trial of the OX40 agonist ivuxolimab. This chain connects TRBV6-6 to TRBJ1-4; 7 positions match TRBD1. This chain's CDR3 is CASRAGGEKLFF. The CDR3 DNA reads TGTGCCAGCAGGGCAGGGGGAGAAAAACTGTTTTTT.